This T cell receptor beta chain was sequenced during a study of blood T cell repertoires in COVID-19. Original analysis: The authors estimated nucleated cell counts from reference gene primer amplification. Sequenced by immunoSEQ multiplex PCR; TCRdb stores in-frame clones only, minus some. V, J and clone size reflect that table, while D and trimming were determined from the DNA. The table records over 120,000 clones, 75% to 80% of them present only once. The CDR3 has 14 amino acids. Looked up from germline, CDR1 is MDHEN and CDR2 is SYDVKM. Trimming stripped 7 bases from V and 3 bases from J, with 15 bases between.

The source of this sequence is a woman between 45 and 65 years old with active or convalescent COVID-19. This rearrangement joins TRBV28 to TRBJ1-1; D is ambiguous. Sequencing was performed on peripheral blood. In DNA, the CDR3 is TGTGCCAGCACTTTCAGTATACAGTACACTGAAGCTTTCTTT. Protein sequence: CASTFSIQYTEAFF. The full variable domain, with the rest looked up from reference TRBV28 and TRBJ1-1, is DVKVTQSSRYLVKRTGEKVFLECVQDMDHENMFWYRQDPGLGLRLIYFSYDVKMKEKGDIPEGYSVSREKKERFSLILESASTNQTSMYLCASTFSIQYTEAFFGQGTRLTVV.